These T cell receptor beta chains were read from a single sample in a study of T cell repertoires in cytomegalovirus infection. Via MiXCR, TCRdb re-called the reads, giving one row per CDR3 protein. The sample has under 200,000 distinct CDR3 sequences; roughly 27% are singletons. The sample taken for sequencing was PBMCs. Receptors were obtained from a human donor in good health (CMV status not recorded). Some clones in this sample may be carry-over from other donors' samples. Each CDR3 is given with its conserved first and last residue. Fields, in order: clone size, J gene, V gene, D gene, CDR3 protein, CDR3 DNA. The D gene is left open where the match is weak. Clone size, where shown, is once, few, many, or a class for clones that have expanded.

few,TRBJ2-1,TRBV19,-,CASRKWPGSGKYNEQFF,TGTGCCAGTAGGAAATGGCCCGGGAGTGGAAAGTACAATGAGCAGTTCTTC
-,TRBJ2-1,TRBV6-2/TRBV6-3,TRBD2,CASSYSPLAGPTTTEQFF,TGTGCCAGCAGTTACTCTCCACTAGCGGGGCCGACTACCACTGAGCAGTTCTTC
-,TRBJ1-1,TRBV6-5,-,CASSPGPREGDTEAFF,TGTGCCAGCAGTCCCGGGCCCCGAGAGGGGGACACTGAAGCTTTCTTT
-,TRBJ1-2,TRBV10-3,TRBD1,CAITAGQGMDGYTF,TGTGCCATCACCGCTGGACAGGGAATGGATGGCTACACCTTC
-,TRBJ2-7,TRBV20-1,-,CSASGLTIDEQYF,TGCAGTGCCAGCGGACTGACGATCGACGAGCAGTACTTC
-,TRBJ2-7,TRBV4-1,-,CASSQSTGSYEQYF,TGCGCCAGCAGCCAATCGACAGGCTCCTACGAGCAGTACTTC
-,TRBJ2-3,TRBV6-1,-,CASSEAEEADTQYF,TGTGCCAGCAGTGAAGCGGAGGAGGCAGATACGCAGTATTTT
-,TRBJ1-1,TRBV20-1,-,CSATAGTWETEAFF,TGCAGTGCTACCGCCGGGACCTGGGAGACTGAAGCTTTCTTT
few,TRBJ2-3,TRBV7-2,-,CASSANMGTQYF,TGTGCCAGCAGCGCGAACATGGGTACGCAGTATTTT
many,TRBJ2-7,TRBV29-1,TRBD1,CSARQGSHEQYF,TGCAGCGCCCGACAGGGAAGTCACGAGCAGTACTTC
-,TRBJ1-1,TRBV2,TRBD1,CASTPGQSMNTEAFF,TGTGCCAGCACCCCGGGACAGAGTATGAACACTGAAGCTTTCTTT
-,TRBJ2-4,TRBV7-3,-,CASSLGGRSADIQYF,TGTGCCAGCAGTTTGGGGGGGCGGTCAGCGGACATTCAGTACTTC
-,TRBJ2-7,TRBV5-6,-,CASSANGQSYEQYF,TGTGCCAGCAGCGCCAATGGACAATCCTACGAGCAGTACTTC
few,TRBJ1-2,TRBV7-9,-,CASSSNQGRSQGQVGGYTF,TGTGCCAGCAGCTCGAACCAGGGCCGAAGTCAAGGTCAGGTTGGGGGCTACACCTTC
-,TRBJ2-2,TRBV4-1,-,CASSQEGLPGGELFF,TGCGCCAGCAGCCAAGAAGGCCTTCCCGGCGGGGAGCTGTTTTTT
-,TRBJ1-5,TRBV7-2,-,CASSLDLEAGVNQPQHF,TGTGCCAGCAGCTTAGACCTGGAAGCAGGGGTTAATCAGCCCCAGCATTTT
-,TRBJ1-6,TRBV5-5,-,CASSSTVSHNSPLHF,TGTGCCAGCAGCTCGACAGTTTCTCATAATTCACCCCTCCACTTT
many,TRBJ2-2,TRBV12-3/TRBV12-4,-,CASSSTWISGELFF,TGTGCCAGCAGTTCCACTTGGATTTCCGGGGAGCTGTTTTTT
-,TRBJ1-4,TRBV12-3/TRBV12-4,-,CASKRGTNEKLFF,TGTGCCAGCAAAAGGGGAACAAATGAAAAACTGTTTTTT
-,TRBJ2-1,TRBV20-1,TRBD2,CSARALPGGPFF,TGCAGTGCTAGAGCACTCCCGGGGGGGCCGTTCTTC
-,TRBJ2-5,TRBV6-2/TRBV6-3,TRBD2,CASRPTSGGKETQYF,TGTGCCAGCAGGCCGACTAGCGGGGGGAAAGAGACCCAGTACTTC
-,TRBJ2-1,TRBV6-6,-,CASSGVPNEQFF,TGTGCCAGCAGTGGGGTGCCCAATGAGCAGTTCTTC
-,TRBJ2-1,TRBV9,TRBD2,CASTPGLAVYNEQFF,TGTGCCAGCACCCCGGGACTAGCGGTATACAATGAGCAGTTCTTC
once,TRBJ1-6,TRBV5-1,-,CASSFSGSGSPLHF,TGCGCCAGCAGCTTCAGTGGGTCCGGTTCACCCCTCCACTTT
few,TRBJ1-1,TRBV4-1,-,CASSQGRVFVNTEAFF,TGCGCCAGCAGCCAAGGAAGGGTTTTCGTGAACACTGAAGCTTTCTTT
few,TRBJ2-3,TRBV27,-,CAIRTLYTDTQYF,TGTGCCATCCGGACGTTATACACAGATACGCAGTATTTT
-,TRBJ2-5,TRBV29-1,TRBD2,CSGLAGGQETQYF,TGCAGCGGCTTAGCGGGCGGCCAAGAGACCCAGTACTTC
-,TRBJ2-5,TRBV12-3/TRBV12-4,TRBD1,CASSLTGGSETQYF,TGTGCCAGCAGTCTGACAGGGGGCTCGGAGACCCAGTACTTC
many,TRBJ1-1,TRBV7-2,TRBD1,CASSLVAFGRGRDEAFF,TGTGCCAGCAGCTTAGTAGCCTTCGGCAGGGGGCGCGATGAAGCTTTCTTT
-,TRBJ2-7,TRBV28,-,CASSFTGLAYEQYF,TGTGCCAGCAGTTTTACCGGGCTCGCCTACGAGCAGTACTTC
-,TRBJ1-6,TRBV2,-,CASSEARVGANSPLHF,TGTGCCAGCAGTGAAGCCAGAGTGGGCGCAAATTCACCCCTCCACTTT